Detailed here is one T cell receptor beta chain. These data originate in a study of cytotoxic CD8 clonotypes in ibrutinib-treated CLL. This CDR3 has 15 amino acids. The ends were cut back, 1 base at V and 6 bases at J, with 13 bases in the middle. Germline assignment: CDR1 KGHSH and CDR2 LQKENI. The targeted sequencing depth was 1 in 200,000 to 1 in 1 million T cells. Sequencing was performed with immunoSEQ multiplex PCR; in TCRdb, only in-frame clones are kept and a portion is missing. This sample carries 150,000 to 200,000 clones, roughly four fifths of them seen once, and the ten largest clones take over 4.5%. Cryopreserved PBMCs yielded approximately 2 micrograms of genomic DNA for TCR beta libraries.

The chain carries TRBV18 and TRBJ1-5, with D perhaps TRBD1 (6 bases). Sequenced material: PBMCs, taken after 24 months of ibrutinib treatment. The sequence derives from a human donor with chronic lymphocytic leukemia. Here the CDR3 DNA reads TGTGCCAGCTCACCACGCAGGGGAAATAGTCAGCCCCAGCATTTT. Its protein product is CASSPRRGNSQPQHF.